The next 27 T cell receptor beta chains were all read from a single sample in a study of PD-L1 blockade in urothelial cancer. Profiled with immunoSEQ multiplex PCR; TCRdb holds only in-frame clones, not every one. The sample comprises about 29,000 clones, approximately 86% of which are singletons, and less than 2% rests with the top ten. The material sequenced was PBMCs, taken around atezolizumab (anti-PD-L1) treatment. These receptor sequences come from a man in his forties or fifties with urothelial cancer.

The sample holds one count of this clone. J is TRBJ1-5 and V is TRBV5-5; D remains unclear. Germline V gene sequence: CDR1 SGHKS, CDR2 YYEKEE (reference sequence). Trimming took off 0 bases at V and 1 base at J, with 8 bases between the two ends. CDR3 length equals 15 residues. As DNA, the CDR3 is TGTGCCAGCAGCTTGGATGCGGGGAGCAATCAGCCCCAGCATTTT. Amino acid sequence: CASSLDAGSNQPQHF.

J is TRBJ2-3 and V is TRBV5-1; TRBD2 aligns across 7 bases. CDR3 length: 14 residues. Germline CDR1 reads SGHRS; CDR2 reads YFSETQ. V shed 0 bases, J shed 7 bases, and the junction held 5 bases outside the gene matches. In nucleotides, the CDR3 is TGCGCCAGCAGCTTGGTTCTAGCGGAAAATACGCAGTATTTT. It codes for CASSLVLAENTQYF.

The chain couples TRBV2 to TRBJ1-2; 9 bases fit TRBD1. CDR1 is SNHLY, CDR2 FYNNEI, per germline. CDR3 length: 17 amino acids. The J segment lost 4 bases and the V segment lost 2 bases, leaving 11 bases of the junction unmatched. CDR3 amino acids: CASSEPTGGFGVYGYTF. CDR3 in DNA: TGTGCCAGCAGTGAACCCACAGGGGGCTTCGGCGTCTATGGCTACACCTTC.

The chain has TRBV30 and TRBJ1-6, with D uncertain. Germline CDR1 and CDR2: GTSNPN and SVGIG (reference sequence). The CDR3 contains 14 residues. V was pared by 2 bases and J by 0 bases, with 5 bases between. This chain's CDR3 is CAWSRSSYNSPLHF. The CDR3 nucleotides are TGTGCCTGGAGTAGGAGCTCCTATAATTCACCCCTCCACTTT.

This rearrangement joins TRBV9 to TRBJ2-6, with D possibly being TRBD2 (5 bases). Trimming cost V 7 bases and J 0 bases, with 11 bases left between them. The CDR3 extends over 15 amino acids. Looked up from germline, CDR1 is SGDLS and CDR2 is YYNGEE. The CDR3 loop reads CASYGESSGANVLTF. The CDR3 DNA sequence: TGTGCCAGCTACGGGGAGAGCTCTGGGGCCAACGTCCTGACTTTC.

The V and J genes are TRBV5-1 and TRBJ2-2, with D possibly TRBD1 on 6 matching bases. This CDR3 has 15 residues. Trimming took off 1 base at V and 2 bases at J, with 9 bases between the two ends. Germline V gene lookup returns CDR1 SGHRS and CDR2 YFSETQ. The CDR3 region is CASSLSGVNTGELFF. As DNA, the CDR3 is TGCGCCAGCAGCTTGTCAGGGGTAAACACCGGGGAGCTGTTTTTT.

CDR3 sequence reads: CASSLVGGGAGETQYF. As DNA, the CDR3 is TGTGCCAGCAGCTTAGTGGGAGGGGGGGCCGGAGAGACCCAGTACTTC. The chain is built from TRBV7-9 and TRBJ2-5; D might be TRBD2 (7 bases). The CDR3 loop spans 16 amino acids. V was pared by 1 base and J by 4 bases, with 16 bases between. CDR1 and CDR2 (germline): SEHNR, FQNEAQ (reference sequence).

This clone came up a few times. The CDR3 coding sequence is TGTGCCAGCAGTCCCGACAGGGTCTCCTACGAGCAGTACTTC. This sequence encodes CASSPDRVSYEQYF. The V call is TRBV6-1, the J call TRBJ2-7, with 7 bases matching TRBD1. With V trimmed by 5 bases and J by 0 bases, 4 bases remained unmatched. The CDR3 consists of 14 residues. The germline gives CDR1 MNHNS, CDR2 SASEGT.

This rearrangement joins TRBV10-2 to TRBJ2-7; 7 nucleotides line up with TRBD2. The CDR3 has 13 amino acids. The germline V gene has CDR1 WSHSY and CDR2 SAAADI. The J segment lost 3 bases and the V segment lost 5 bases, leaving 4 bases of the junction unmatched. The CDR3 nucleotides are TGCGCCAGCAGTCTGGGGGGGGGCTACGAGCAGTACTTC. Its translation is CASSLGGGYEQYF.

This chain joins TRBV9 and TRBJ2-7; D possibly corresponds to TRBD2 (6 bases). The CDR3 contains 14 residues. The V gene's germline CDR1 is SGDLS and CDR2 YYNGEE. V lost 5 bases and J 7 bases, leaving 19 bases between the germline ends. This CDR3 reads CASSNPTRSGEQYF. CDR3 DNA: TGTGCCAGCAGTAACCCGACTAGGTCTGGGGAGCAGTACTTC.

In DNA form, the CDR3 reads TGTGCCAGCCGAGACAGGGAGGAGACCCAGTACTTC. Residues: CASRDREETQYF. The gene calls are TRBV7-9 and TRBJ2-5; 7 nucleotides match TRBD1. There are 12 residues in the CDR3. The ends lost 8 bases at V and 5 bases at J; junction bases unmatched: 5. Germline V gene data show CDR1 as SEHNR and CDR2 as FQNEAQ (reference sequence).

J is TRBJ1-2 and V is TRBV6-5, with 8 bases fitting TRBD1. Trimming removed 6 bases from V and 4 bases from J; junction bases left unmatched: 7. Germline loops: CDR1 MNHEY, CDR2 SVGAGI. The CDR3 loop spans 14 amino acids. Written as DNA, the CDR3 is TGTGCCAGCAGCCTAAACAGGGGGGCCTATGGCTACACCTTC. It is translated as CASSLNRGAYGYTF.

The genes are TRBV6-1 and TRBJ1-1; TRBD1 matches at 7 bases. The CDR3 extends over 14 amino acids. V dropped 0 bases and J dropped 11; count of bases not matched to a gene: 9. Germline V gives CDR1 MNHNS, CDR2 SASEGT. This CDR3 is CASSEAVLTGRAFF. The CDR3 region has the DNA TGTGCCAGCAGTGAAGCCGTATTGACAGGGCGCGCTTTCTTT.

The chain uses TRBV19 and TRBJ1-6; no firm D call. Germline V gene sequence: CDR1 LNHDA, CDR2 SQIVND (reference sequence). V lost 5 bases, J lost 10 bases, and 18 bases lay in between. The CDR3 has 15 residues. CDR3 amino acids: CASSPWDSPGSPLHF. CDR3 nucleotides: TGTGCCAGTAGTCCATGGGATTCGCCGGGGTCACCCCTCCACTTT.

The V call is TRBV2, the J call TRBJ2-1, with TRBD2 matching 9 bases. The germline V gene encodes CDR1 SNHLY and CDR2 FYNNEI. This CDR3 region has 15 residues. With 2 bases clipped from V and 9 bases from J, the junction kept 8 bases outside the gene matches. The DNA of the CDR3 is TGTGCCAGCAGTGAATTTGGCGGGAGGGCCCTTGAGCAGTTCTTC. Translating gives CASSEFGGRALEQFF.

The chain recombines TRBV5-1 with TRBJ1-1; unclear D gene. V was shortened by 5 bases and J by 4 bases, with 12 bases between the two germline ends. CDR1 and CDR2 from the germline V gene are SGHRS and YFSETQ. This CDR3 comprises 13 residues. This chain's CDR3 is CASSEGRATEAFF. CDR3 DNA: TGCGCCAGCAGTGAGGGTCGGGCCACTGAAGCTTTCTTT. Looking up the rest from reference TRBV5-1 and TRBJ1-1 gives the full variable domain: KAGVTQTPRYLIKTRGQQVTLSCSPISGHRSVSWYQQTPGQGLQFLFEYFSETQRNKGNFPGRFSGRQFSNSRSEMNVSTLELGDSALYLCASSEGRATEAFFGQGTRLTVV.

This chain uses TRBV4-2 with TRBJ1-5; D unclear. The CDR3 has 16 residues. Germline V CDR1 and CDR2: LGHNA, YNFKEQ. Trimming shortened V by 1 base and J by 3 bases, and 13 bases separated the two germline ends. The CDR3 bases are TGTGCCAGCAGCCAAGTCATGGGAGAGGCCAATCAGCCCCAGCATTTT. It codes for CASSQVMGEANQPQHF.

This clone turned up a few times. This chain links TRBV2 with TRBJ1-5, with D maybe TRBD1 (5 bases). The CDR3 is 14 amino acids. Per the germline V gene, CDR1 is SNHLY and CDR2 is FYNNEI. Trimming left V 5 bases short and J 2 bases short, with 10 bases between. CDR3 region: CASSRGLGNQPQHF. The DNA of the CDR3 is TGTGCCAGCAGTCGGGGGTTGGGCAATCAGCCCCAGCATTTT.

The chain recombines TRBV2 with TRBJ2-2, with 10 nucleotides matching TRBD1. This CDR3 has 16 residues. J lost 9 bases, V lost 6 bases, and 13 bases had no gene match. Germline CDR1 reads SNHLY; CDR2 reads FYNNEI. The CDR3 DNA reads TGTGCCAGCAGAGACGCCGGGACAGGGGTGGGTTGGGAGCTGTTTTTT. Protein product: CASRDAGTGVGWELFF.

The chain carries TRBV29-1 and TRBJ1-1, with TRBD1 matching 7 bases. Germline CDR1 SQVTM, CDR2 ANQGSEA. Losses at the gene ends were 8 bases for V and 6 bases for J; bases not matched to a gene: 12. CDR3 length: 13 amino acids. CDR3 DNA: TGCAGCTCAGCCCAGACAGGGAGCCCTGAAGCTTTCTTT. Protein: CSSAQTGSPEAFF.

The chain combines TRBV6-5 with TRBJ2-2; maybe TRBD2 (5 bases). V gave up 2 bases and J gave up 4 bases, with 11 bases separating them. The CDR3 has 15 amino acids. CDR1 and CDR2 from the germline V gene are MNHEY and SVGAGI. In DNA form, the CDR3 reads TGTGCCAGCAGTTACACCAGCGGAGGCACCGGGGAGCTGTTTTTT. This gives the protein CASSYTSGGTGELFF.

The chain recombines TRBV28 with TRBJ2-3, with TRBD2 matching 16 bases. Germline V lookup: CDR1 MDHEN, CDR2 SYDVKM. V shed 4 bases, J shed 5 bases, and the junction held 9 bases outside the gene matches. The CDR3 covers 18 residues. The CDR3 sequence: CASSSSGTSGRAVDTQYF. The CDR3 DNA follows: TGTGCCAGCAGTTCTTCCGGGACTAGCGGGAGGGCCGTAGATACGCAGTATTTT.

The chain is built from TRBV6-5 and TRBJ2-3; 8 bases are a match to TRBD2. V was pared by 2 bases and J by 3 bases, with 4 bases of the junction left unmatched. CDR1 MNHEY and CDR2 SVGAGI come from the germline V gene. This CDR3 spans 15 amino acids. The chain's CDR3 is CASSYQRGYTDTQYF. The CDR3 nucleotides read TGTGCCAGCAGTTACCAGCGGGGGTATACAGATACGCAGTATTTT.

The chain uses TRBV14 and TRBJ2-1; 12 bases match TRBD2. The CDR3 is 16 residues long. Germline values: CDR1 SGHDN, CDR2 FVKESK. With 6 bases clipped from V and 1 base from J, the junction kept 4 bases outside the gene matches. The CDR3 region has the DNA TGTGCCAGCAGTCGGACTAGCGGGGCGTCCTACAATGAGCAGTTCTTC. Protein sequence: CASSRTSGASYNEQFF.

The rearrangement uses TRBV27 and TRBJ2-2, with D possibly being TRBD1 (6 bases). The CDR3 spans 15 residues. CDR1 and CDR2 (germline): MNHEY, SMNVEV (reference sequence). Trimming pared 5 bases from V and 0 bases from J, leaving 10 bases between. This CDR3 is CASSRQDSNTGELFF. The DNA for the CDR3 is TGTGCCAGCAGTCGACAGGATTCGAACACCGGGGAGCTGTTTTTT.

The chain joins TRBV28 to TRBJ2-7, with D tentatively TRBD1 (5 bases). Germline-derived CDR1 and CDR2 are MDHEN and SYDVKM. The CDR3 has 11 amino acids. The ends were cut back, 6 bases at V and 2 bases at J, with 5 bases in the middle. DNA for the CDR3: TGTGCCAGCAGACAGGCCTACGAGCAGTACTTC. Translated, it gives CASRQAYEQYF.

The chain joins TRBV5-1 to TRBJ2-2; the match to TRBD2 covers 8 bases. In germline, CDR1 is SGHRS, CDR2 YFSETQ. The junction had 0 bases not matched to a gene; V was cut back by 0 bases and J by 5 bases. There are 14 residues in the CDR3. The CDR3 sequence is CASSLVAGTGELFF. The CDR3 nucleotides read TGCGCCAGCAGCTTGGTAGCGGGAACCGGGGAGCTGTTTTTT.